Listed below are T cell receptor beta chains from one sample, sequenced in a study. MiXCR was run by TCRdb on the RT-PCR reads, yielding one entry per CDR3 protein. The sample includes fewer than 800,000 distinct CDR3 sequences, 12% to 15% of them seen just once. The sequenced sample consisted of memory CD4+ T cells from blood. The receptors were gathered from a female donor in good health, serving as a healthy control. The CDR3 runs from the conserved cysteine through the conserved F or W. The order of the fields is V gene, D gene, J gene, clone size, CDR3 protein, CDR3 DNA. D genes are given only for firm matches. Size is stated for part of the rows, as once, few or many counts, or as a class when the clone is expanded.

v_call: TRBV5-1
d_call: .
j_call: TRBJ1-2
clone_size: many
cdr3_aa: CASSEDAYGYTF
cdr3_nt: TGCGCCAGCAGCGAAGACGCTTATGGCTACACCTTC

v_call: TRBV24-1
d_call: .
j_call: TRBJ2-1
clone_size: few
cdr3_aa: CATSDLGLPGGYNEQFF
cdr3_nt: TGTGCCACCAGTGATTTGGGACTTCCCGGGGGCTACAATGAGCAGTTCTTC

v_call: TRBV28
d_call: .
j_call: TRBJ1-5
clone_size: .
cdr3_aa: CASSFTGGKQPQHF
cdr3_nt: TGTGCCAGCAGTTTCACGGGGGGGAAACAGCCCCAGCATTTT

v_call: TRBV7-8
d_call: TRBD2
j_call: TRBJ2-1
clone_size: .
cdr3_aa: CASSPDGAGGQFF
cdr3_nt: TGTGCCAGCAGCCCGGACGGAGCGGGAGGCCAGTTCTTC

v_call: TRBV6-6
d_call: .
j_call: TRBJ2-7
clone_size: many
cdr3_aa: CASTGQRSYEQYF
cdr3_nt: TGTGCCAGCACCGGACAGAGATCCTACGAGCAGTACTTC

v_call: TRBV9
d_call: .
j_call: TRBJ1-1
clone_size: many
cdr3_aa: CASSVGVQGNTEAFF
cdr3_nt: TGTGCCAGCAGCGTAGGAGTACAGGGGAACACTGAAGCTTTCTTT

v_call: TRBV10-3
d_call: TRBD2
j_call: TRBJ2-1
clone_size: many
cdr3_aa: CAITGLAGYNEQFF
cdr3_nt: TGTGCCATCACCGGACTAGCGGGGTACAATGAGCAGTTCTTC

v_call: TRBV5-1
d_call: .
j_call: TRBJ2-7
clone_size: many
cdr3_aa: CASREMAAVYEQYF
cdr3_nt: TGCGCCAGCCGTGAGATGGCAGCAGTCTACGAGCAGTACTTC

v_call: TRBV7-9
d_call: TRBD2
j_call: TRBJ2-1
clone_size: few
cdr3_aa: CASSSPYSGRHNEQFF
cdr3_nt: TGTGCCAGCAGCTCCCCCTATAGCGGGAGACACAATGAGCAGTTCTTC

v_call: TRBV7-3
d_call: .
j_call: TRBJ2-3
clone_size: few
cdr3_aa: CASSSNPTSLTQYF
cdr3_nt: TGTGCCAGCAGCTCGAACCCTACGTCCCTTACGCAGTATTTT

v_call: TRBV28
d_call: TRBD1
j_call: TRBJ1-1
clone_size: few
cdr3_aa: CASIFGQGVRTEAFF
cdr3_nt: TGTGCCAGCATCTTTGGGCAGGGGGTGCGCACTGAAGCTTTCTTT

v_call: TRBV20-1
d_call: .
j_call: TRBJ2-5
clone_size: .
cdr3_aa: CSARDQAPGTQYF
cdr3_nt: TGCAGTGCTAGAGATCAGGCTCCGGGGACCCAGTACTTC

v_call: TRBV5-1
d_call: .
j_call: TRBJ2-2
clone_size: many
cdr3_aa: CASFGLRNTGELFF
cdr3_nt: TGCGCCAGCTTCGGACTCCGGAACACCGGGGAGCTGTTTTTT

v_call: TRBV7-9
d_call: .
j_call: TRBJ1-5
clone_size: .
cdr3_aa: CASSIDGPDQPQHF
cdr3_nt: TGTGCCAGCAGCATCGATGGACCAGATCAGCCCCAGCATTTT

v_call: TRBV29-1
d_call: .
j_call: TRBJ2-2
clone_size: .
cdr3_aa: CSVKVRLGGELFF
cdr3_nt: TGCAGCGTTAAGGTCCGGCTGGGCGGGGAGCTGTTTTTT

v_call: TRBV20-1
d_call: TRBD1
j_call: TRBJ1-5
clone_size: .
cdr3_aa: CSARDPGQGGNQPQHF
cdr3_nt: TGCAGTGCTAGAGACCCGGGACAGGGGGGCAATCAGCCCCAGCATTTT

v_call: TRBV3-1
d_call: .
j_call: TRBJ2-5
clone_size: many
cdr3_aa: CASSQLAGGQETQYF
cdr3_nt: TGTGCCAGCAGTCAACTTGCGGGCGGGCAAGAGACCCAGTACTTC

v_call: TRBV18
d_call: .
j_call: TRBJ2-7
clone_size: .
cdr3_aa: CASSPLHDSYEQYF
cdr3_nt: TGTGCCAGCTCACCACTGCACGACTCCTACGAGCAGTACTTC

v_call: TRBV20-1
d_call: TRBD1
j_call: TRBJ2-5
clone_size: many
cdr3_aa: CSAIRGQGNQETQYF
cdr3_nt: TGCAGTGCGATAAGGGGACAGGGGAACCAAGAGACCCAGTACTTC

v_call: TRBV4-2
d_call: .
j_call: TRBJ2-3
clone_size: many
cdr3_aa: CASSQATSLNTDTQYF
cdr3_nt: TGTGCCAGCAGCCAGGCGACGTCCCTCAACACAGATACGCAGTATTTT

v_call: TRBV20-1
d_call: .
j_call: TRBJ2-3
clone_size: many
cdr3_aa: CSALTGLQQDTQYF
cdr3_nt: TGCAGTGCCCTCACCGGGCTTCAGCAGGATACGCAGTATTTT

v_call: TRBV7-3
d_call: TRBD1
j_call: TRBJ1-2
clone_size: few
cdr3_aa: CASSQDRGAYGYTF
cdr3_nt: TGTGCCAGCAGCCAGGACAGGGGAGCATATGGCTACACCTTC

v_call: TRBV11-2
d_call: TRBD2
j_call: TRBJ2-5
clone_size: many
cdr3_aa: CASSPSGRYQETQYF
cdr3_nt: TGTGCCAGCAGCCCTAGCGGGAGGTACCAAGAGACCCAGTACTTC

v_call: TRBV7-2
d_call: TRBD1
j_call: TRBJ1-1
clone_size: .
cdr3_aa: CASSPHAGQAQAFF
cdr3_nt: TGTGCCAGCAGCCCTCATGCCGGACAGGCCCAAGCTTTCTTT

v_call: TRBV7-3
d_call: TRBD1
j_call: TRBJ1-2
clone_size: .
cdr3_aa: CASSLTAGGDYGYTF
cdr3_nt: TGTGCCAGCAGCTTAACAGCAGGGGGCGACTATGGCTACACCTTC

v_call: TRBV7-2
d_call: TRBD1
j_call: TRBJ1-3
clone_size: .
cdr3_aa: CASSVGQGAFSGNTIYF
cdr3_nt: TGTGCCAGCAGCGTGGGACAGGGGGCTTTCTCTGGAAACACCATATATTTT

v_call: TRBV2
d_call: TRBD1
j_call: TRBJ1-5
clone_size: .
cdr3_aa: CASSEGDRGPGQPQHF
cdr3_nt: TGTGCCAGCAGTGAGGGCGACAGGGGGCCGGGTCAGCCCCAGCATTTT

v_call: TRBV20-1
d_call: TRBD1
j_call: TRBJ1-1
clone_size: .
cdr3_aa: CSALQGAKDTEAFF
cdr3_nt: TGCAGTGCCCTACAGGGGGCTAAGGACACTGAAGCTTTCTTT

v_call: TRBV9
d_call: .
j_call: TRBJ2-2
clone_size: few
cdr3_aa: CASSSTHPTGELFF
cdr3_nt: TGTGCCAGCAGCTCGACTCATCCAACCGGGGAGCTGTTTTTT

v_call: TRBV12-3/TRBV12-4
d_call: .
j_call: TRBJ1-2
clone_size: .
cdr3_aa: CASSFQGYTF
cdr3_nt: TGTGCCAGCAGTTTTCAGGGCTACACCTTC

v_call: TRBV12-3/TRBV12-4
d_call: .
j_call: TRBJ1-1
clone_size: many
cdr3_aa: CASSLVGDAFF
cdr3_nt: TGTGCCAGCAGTTTAGTAGGGGACGCTTTCTTT

v_call: TRBV7-2
d_call: .
j_call: TRBJ1-2
clone_size: many
cdr3_aa: CASSLASQNYGYTF
cdr3_nt: TGTGCCAGCAGCTTAGCCTCACAGAACTATGGCTACACCTTC

v_call: TRBV7-2
d_call: TRBD2
j_call: TRBJ2-7
clone_size: many
cdr3_aa: CASSREGPYEQYF
cdr3_nt: TGTGCCAGCAGCCGGGAGGGCCCCTACGAGCAGTACTTC

v_call: TRBV12-3/TRBV12-4
d_call: .
j_call: TRBJ1-3
clone_size: few
cdr3_aa: CASSLAGQPLIGTIYF
cdr3_nt: TGTGCCAGCAGTTTAGCGGGACAACCGTTAATTGGCACCATATATTTT

v_call: TRBV28
d_call: .
j_call: TRBJ2-7
clone_size: .
cdr3_aa: CASTIGAGRTYEQYF
cdr3_nt: TGTGCCAGCACCATTGGGGCAGGCCGTACCTACGAGCAGTACTTC

v_call: TRBV7-6
d_call: .
j_call: TRBJ1-1
clone_size: few
cdr3_aa: CASSTQHDTEAFF
cdr3_nt: TGTGCCAGCAGCACACAGCATGACACTGAAGCTTTCTTT

v_call: TRBV5-1
d_call: .
j_call: TRBJ1-5
clone_size: few
cdr3_aa: CASSLSIGDGQPQHF
cdr3_nt: TGCGCCAGCAGCTTGAGTATCGGGGATGGTCAGCCCCAGCATTTT

v_call: TRBV7-9
d_call: TRBD1
j_call: TRBJ1-2
clone_size: many
cdr3_aa: CASSFGQGLHYGYTF
cdr3_nt: TGTGCCAGCAGCTTCGGACAGGGATTACACTATGGCTACACCTTC

v_call: TRBV4-1
d_call: .
j_call: TRBJ1-5
clone_size: .
cdr3_aa: CASSLNRDGGNQPQHF
cdr3_nt: TGCGCCAGCAGCCTTAATCGGGACGGGGGGAATCAGCCCCAGCATTTT

v_call: TRBV20-1
d_call: .
j_call: TRBJ1-1
clone_size: .
cdr3_aa: CSALSGLTEAFF
cdr3_nt: TGCAGTGCTCTCTCTGGATTAACTGAAGCTTTCTTT

v_call: TRBV18
d_call: .
j_call: TRBJ1-1
clone_size: .
cdr3_aa: CASSPRAPNTEAFF
cdr3_nt: TGTGCCAGCTCACCACGGGCGCCGAACACTGAAGCTTTCTTT

v_call: TRBV12-3/TRBV12-4
d_call: TRBD2
j_call: TRBJ2-3
clone_size: many
cdr3_aa: CASSRGSLGDTQYF
cdr3_nt: TGTGCCAGCAGCCGCGGGAGTCTCGGAGATACGCAGTATTTT

v_call: TRBV12-3/TRBV12-4
d_call: .
j_call: TRBJ2-2
clone_size: many
cdr3_aa: CASSPTVGELFF
cdr3_nt: TGCGCCAGCAGCCCGACGGTCGGGGAGCTGTTTTTT

v_call: TRBV20-1
d_call: .
j_call: TRBJ1-2
clone_size: .
cdr3_aa: CSARKGNYGYTF
cdr3_nt: TGCAGTGCTAGAAAGGGGAACTATGGCTACACCTTC

v_call: TRBV11-3
d_call: .
j_call: TRBJ2-3
clone_size: many
cdr3_aa: CASSHDPDTTQYF
cdr3_nt: TGTGCCAGCAGCCACGACCCAGACACTACGCAGTATTTT

v_call: TRBV9
d_call: .
j_call: TRBJ2-3
clone_size: few
cdr3_aa: CASSAPRQGGLDTQYF
cdr3_nt: TGTGCCAGCAGCGCCCCCAGGCAGGGGGGATTGGATACGCAGTATTTT

v_call: TRBV3-1
d_call: .
j_call: TRBJ2-7
clone_size: few
cdr3_aa: CASSQASIGKDEQYF
cdr3_nt: TGTGCCAGCAGCCAAGCTTCAATCGGGAAGGACGAGCAGTACTTC

v_call: TRBV6-5
d_call: .
j_call: TRBJ2-4
clone_size: many
cdr3_aa: CASGLSGKNIQYF
cdr3_nt: TGTGCCAGCGGCCTGTCGGGCAAAAACATTCAGTACTTC

v_call: TRBV20-1
d_call: .
j_call: TRBJ2-3
clone_size: many
cdr3_aa: CSARWADTQYF
cdr3_nt: TGCAGTGCTAGATGGGCAGACACGCAGTATTTT

v_call: TRBV6-1
d_call: .
j_call: TRBJ2-7
clone_size: few
cdr3_aa: CASSEAAGASYEQYF
cdr3_nt: TGTGCCAGCAGTGAAGCGGCCGGAGCCTCCTACGAGCAGTACTTC

v_call: TRBV20-1
d_call: .
j_call: TRBJ2-3
clone_size: few
cdr3_aa: CSANEQPTDTQYF
cdr3_nt: TGCAGTGCTAATGAGCAGCCCACAGATACGCAGTATTTT

v_call: TRBV4-3
d_call: .
j_call: TRBJ1-3
clone_size: many
cdr3_aa: CASSQGWTEPGNTIYF
cdr3_nt: TGCGCCAGCAGCCAAGGTTGGACAGAACCCGGAAACACCATATATTTT

v_call: TRBV12-3/TRBV12-4
d_call: TRBD1
j_call: TRBJ1-5
clone_size: few
cdr3_aa: CASSLGPTGDQPQHF
cdr3_nt: TGTGCCAGCAGTTTAGGCCCAACAGGGGATCAGCCCCAGCATTTT

v_call: TRBV20-1
d_call: TRBD2
j_call: TRBJ2-5
clone_size: .
cdr3_aa: CSASPLAEIQETQYF
cdr3_nt: TGCAGTGCTAGCCCGCTAGCGGAAATACAAGAGACCCAGTACTTC